The rows below give T cell receptor beta chains drawn from one sample of a study of OX40 agonist ivuxolimab in advanced cancers. The method was immunoSEQ multiplex PCR; TCRdb's version includes in-frame clones alone and lacks a portion of them. Of about 80,000 clones in the sample, 94% were seen once. The sample was CD4+ or CD8+ T cells sorted from blood, taken in a trial of the OX40 agonist ivuxolimab. The origin of the receptors is an adult with an advanced solid tumor such as melanoma, head and neck, liver or kidney cancer. Each CDR3 is given with its conserved first and last residue. The D gene is left open where the match is weak. Rows may omit the clone size; those that give it use once, few, many or a size class.

CDR3 length	D gene	V gene	clone size	J gene	CDR3 protein	CDR3 DNA
14	NA	TRBV6-5	NA	TRBJ2-7	CASSYGTSPYEQYF	TGTGCCAGCAGTTATGGGACATCACCCTACGAGCAGTACTTC
13	NA	TRBV11-3	NA	TRBJ2-1	CASSFTGFYEQFF	TGTGCCAGCAGCTTTACAGGCTTCTATGAGCAGTTCTTC
13	NA	TRBV11-3	once	TRBJ1-2	CASSLAGVDGYTF	TGTGCCAGCAGCTTAGCAGGGGTGGATGGCTACACCTTC
14	NA	TRBV9	few	TRBJ1-3	CASSVGEYGNTIYF	TGTGCCAGCAGCGTAGGGGAGTATGGAAACACCATATATTTT
11	NA	TRBV6-4	NA	TRBJ1-1	CASRDGTEAFF	TGTGCCAGCAGGGACGGCACTGAAGCTTTCTTT
16	NA	TRBV4-1	NA	TRBJ2-7	CASSQVPQTSSYEQYF	TGCGCCAGCAGCCAAGTCCCTCAGACAAGCTCCTACGAGCAGTACTTC
13	TRBD1	TRBV7-9	NA	TRBJ1-1	CAGTGGLNTEASF	TGTGCCGGGACAGGGGGCTTGAACACTGAAGCTTCCTTT
15	NA	TRBV19	NA	TRBJ1-1	CASSIFSSPGSEAFF	TGTGCCAGTAGTATTTTTTCCTCCCCCGGTTCTGAAGCTTTCTTT
14	NA	TRBV7-9	NA	TRBJ1-1	CASSLNTGNTEAFF	TGTGCCAGCTCACTGAATACGGGAAACACTGAAGCTTTCTTT
15	NA	TRBV6-1	NA	TRBJ1-2	CASSERDDGNYGYTF	TGTGCCAGCAGTGAACGGGACGACGGAAACTATGGCTACACCTTC
15	NA	TRBV4-3	NA	TRBJ1-1	CASSPGSGPNTEAFF	TGCGCCAGCAGCCCAGGCTCCGGCCCGAACACTGAAGCTTTCTTT
15	TRBD1	TRBV30	NA	TRBJ2-2	CAWSVQGGADGELFF	TGTGCCTGGAGTGTACAGGGGGGTGCGGACGGGGAGCTGTTTTTT
15	NA	TRBV7-9	NA	TRBJ1-4	CASSRSGSANEKLFF	TGTGCCAGCAGTCGCTCGGGGTCAGCTAATGAAAAACTGTTTTTT
14	NA	TRBV6-1	NA	TRBJ2-7	CASSEASHSYEQYF	TGTGCCAGCAGTGAAGCGAGCCACTCCTACGAGCAGTACTTC
17	TRBD1	TRBV4-3	NA	TRBJ2-6	CASSSGTGISGANVLTF	TGCGCCAGCAGCTCCGGGACAGGCATCTCTGGGGCCAACGTCCTGACTTTC
16	NA	TRBV14	NA	TRBJ2-1	CASSQGWDLRYNEQFF	TGTGCCAGCAGCCAAGGATGGGACCTTCGATACAATGAGCAGTTCTTC
15	NA	TRBV5-1	NA	TRBJ1-4	CASSLAGPSNEKLFF	TGCGCCAGCAGCTTGGCCGGGCCATCTAATGAAAAACTGTTTTTT
16	TRBD2	TRBV7-9	NA	TRBJ2-3	CASGGVTSGRSDTQYF	TGTGCCAGCGGGGGTGTAACTAGCGGGAGGTCAGATACGCAGTATTTT
15	TRBD2	TRBV7-9	NA	TRBJ2-7	CASSPTGTRTYEQYF	TGTGCCAGCAGCCCGACCGGGACTAGAACCTACGAGCAGTACTTC
15	TRBD2	TRBV9	NA	TRBJ2-7	CASSSETSGSYEQYF	TGTGCCAGCAGCTCAGAAACTAGCGGGAGTTACGAGCAGTACTTC
15	NA	TRBV27	NA	TRBJ2-7	CASSVRGSSSYEQYF	TGTGCCAGCAGCGTAAGGGGGAGTAGCTCCTACGAGCAGTACTTC
16	TRBD2	TRBV11-2	NA	TRBJ2-3	CASSLGVAGSTDTQYF	TGTGCCAGCAGCTTAGGAGTAGCGGGGAGCACAGATACGCAGTATTTT
14	NA	TRBV30	NA	TRBJ1-2	CAWSRPTPSYGYTF	TGTGCCTGGAGTAGGCCTACCCCCTCTTATGGCTACACCTTC
16	NA	TRBV9	NA	TRBJ2-1	CASSVDGGTAYNEQFF	TGTGCCAGCAGCGTAGACGGCGGGACCGCCTACAATGAGCAGTTCTTC
17	NA	TRBV4-2	NA	TRBJ2-3	CASSQDYGGLLTDTQYF	TGTGCCAGCAGCCAAGATTACGGGGGGCTTCTCACAGATACGCAGTATTTT
14	NA	TRBV28	NA	TRBJ2-1	CASSPWTSYNEQFF	TGTGCCAGCAGTCCTTGGACCTCCTACAATGAGCAGTTCTTC
11	NA	TRBV30	NA	TRBJ2-7	CAWSTIYEQYF	TGTGCCTGGAGTACCATATACGAGCAGTACTTC
11	NA	TRBV25-1	NA	TRBJ2-5	CASTQGETQYF	TGTGCCAGCACCCAGGGCGAGACCCAGTACTTC
17	NA	TRBV4-2	NA	TRBJ2-3	CASSQGLGREKGDTQYF	TGTGCCAGCAGCCAAGGGCTGGGACGGGAAAAGGGAGATACGCAGTATTTT
22	NA	TRBV14	NA	TRBJ2-6	CASSQSLGRGPIIDSGANVLTF	TGTGCCAGCAGCCAGTCGCTGGGGCGGGGTCCCATAATCGACTCTGGGGCCAACGTCCTGACTTTC
13	NA	TRBV9	NA	TRBJ1-4	CASSVGDSEKLFF	TGTGCCAGCAGCGTAGGAGACAGCGAAAAACTGTTTTTT
17	NA	TRBV10-3	NA	TRBJ2-3	CAISEEDYSGRGDTQYF	TGTGCCATCAGTGAGGAAGATTACAGCGGCAGGGGAGATACGCAGTATTTT
18	TRBD2	TRBV19	NA	TRBJ2-1	CASSFDGTSGSPYNEQFF	TGTGCCAGTAGTTTCGACGGGACTAGCGGGTCCCCCTACAATGAGCAGTTCTTC
15	TRBD2	TRBV19	NA	TRBJ2-7	CASSTGLAGGYEQYF	TGTGCCAGTAGTACAGGACTAGCGGGAGGGTACGAGCAGTACTTC
13	NA	TRBV5-3	NA	TRBJ2-1	CARSPRSSNEQFF	TGTGCCAGAAGCCCACGGTCCAGCAATGAGCAGTTCTTC
14	NA	TRBV5-1	NA	TRBJ2-7	CASSFQGSSYEQYF	TGCGCCAGCAGCTTCCAGGGAAGCTCCTACGAGCAGTACTTC
11	NA	TRBV2	medium-sized	TRBJ2-7	CASSSDYEQYF	TGTGCCAGCAGTTCCGACTACGAGCAGTACTTC
13	TRBD2	TRBV27	NA	TRBJ2-7	CASSSRDYYEQYF	TGTGCCAGCAGTTCGCGGGACTACTACGAGCAGTACTTC
15	NA	TRBV19	NA	TRBJ1-5	CASRIGQGSNQPQHF	TGTGCCAGTAGGATAGGACAAGGTAGCAATCAGCCCCAGCATTTT
15	TRBD1	TRBV13	NA	TRBJ2-5	CASSSSGTGEETQYF	TGTGCCAGCAGCTCCTCCGGGACAGGGGAAGAGACCCAGTACTTC
13	TRBD1	TRBV19	NA	TRBJ1-1	CASSTGGWTEAFF	TGTGCCAGTAGTACAGGGGGTTGGACTGAAGCTTTCTTT
12	NA	TRBV11-3	NA	TRBJ2-2	CASSYRTGELFF	TGTGCCAGCAGCTACAGGACCGGGGAGCTGTTTTTT
12	TRBD1	TRBV30	NA	TRBJ2-7	CAWVDRGHEQYF	TGTGCCTGGGTGGACAGGGGCCACGAGCAGTACTTC
17	NA	TRBV28	NA	TRBJ1-5	CASSLAAGDYSNQPQHF	TGTGCCAGCAGTTTGGCCGCAGGGGATTATAGCAATCAGCCCCAGCATTTT
11	NA	TRBV30	NA	TRBJ1-1	CAWKTDVEAFF	TGTGCCTGGAAGACGGACGTTGAAGCTTTCTTT
12	NA	TRBV9	NA	TRBJ2-3	CASSVEAGTQYF	TGTGCCAGCAGCGTAGAGGCAGGTACGCAGTATTTT
15	NA	TRBV5-1	NA	TRBJ2-7	CASSLEHSNSYEQYF	TGCGCCAGCAGCTTGGAACACAGCAACTCCTACGAGCAGTACTTC
15	NA	TRBV5-8	NA	TRBJ2-7	CASSLDSLPSYEQYF	TGTGCCAGCAGCCTCGACAGCCTCCCTTCCTACGAGCAGTACTTC
13	TRBD1	TRBV9	NA	TRBJ2-1	CASSGDRNNEQFF	TGTGCCAGCAGCGGGGACAGAAACAATGAGCAGTTCTTC
15	NA	TRBV19	NA	TRBJ2-2	CASSIADSYTGELFF	TGTGCCAGTAGTATAGCGGACTCTTACACCGGGGAGCTGTTTTTT
16	TRBD1	TRBV11-3	NA	TRBJ2-7	CASSPHAGTASYEQYF	TGTGCCAGCAGCCCCCACGCCGGGACAGCCTCCTACGAGCAGTACTTC
15	TRBD2	TRBV9	once	TRBJ2-7	CASSLGTSGRHEQYF	TGTGCCAGCAGCCTGGGGACTAGCGGGAGACACGAGCAGTACTTC